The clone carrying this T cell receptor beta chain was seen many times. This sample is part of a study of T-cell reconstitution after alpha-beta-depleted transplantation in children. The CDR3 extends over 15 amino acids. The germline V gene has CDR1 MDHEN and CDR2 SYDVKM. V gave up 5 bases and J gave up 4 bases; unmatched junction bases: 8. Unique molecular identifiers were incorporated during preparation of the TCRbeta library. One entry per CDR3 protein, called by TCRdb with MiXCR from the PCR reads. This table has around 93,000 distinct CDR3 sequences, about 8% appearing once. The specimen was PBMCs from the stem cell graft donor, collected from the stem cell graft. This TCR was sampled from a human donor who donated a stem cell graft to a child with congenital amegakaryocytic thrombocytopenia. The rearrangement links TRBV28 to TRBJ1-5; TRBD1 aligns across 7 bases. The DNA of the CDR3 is TGTGCCAGCAGTACCCCGGGACAGACAAATCAGCCCCAGCATTTT. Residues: CASSTPGQTNQPQHF. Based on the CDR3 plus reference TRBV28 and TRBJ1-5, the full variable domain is DVKVTQSSRYLVKRTGEKVFLECVQDMDHENMFWYRQDPGLGLRLIYFSYDVKMKEKGDIPEGYSVSREKKERFSLILESASTNQTSMYLCASSTPGQTNQPQHFGDGTRLSIL.